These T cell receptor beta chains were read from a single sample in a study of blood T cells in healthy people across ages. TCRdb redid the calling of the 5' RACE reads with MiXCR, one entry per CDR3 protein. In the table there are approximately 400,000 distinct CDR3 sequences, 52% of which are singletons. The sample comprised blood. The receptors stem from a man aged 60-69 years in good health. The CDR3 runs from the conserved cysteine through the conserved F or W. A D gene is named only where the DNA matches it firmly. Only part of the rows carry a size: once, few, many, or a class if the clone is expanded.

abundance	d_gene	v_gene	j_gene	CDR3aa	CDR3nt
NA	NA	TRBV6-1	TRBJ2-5	CASGRVRGETQYF	TGTGCCAGCGGAAGGGTCCGTGGAGAGACCCAGTACTTC
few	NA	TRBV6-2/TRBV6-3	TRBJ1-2	CASSYSPPPTYGYTF	TGTGCCAGCAGTTACTCTCCCCCACCTACCTATGGCTACACCTTC
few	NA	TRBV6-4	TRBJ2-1	CASSDSPGAYNEQFF	TGTGCCAGCAGTGACTCGCCTGGGGCCTACAATGAGCAGTTCTTC
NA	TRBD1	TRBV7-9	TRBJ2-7	CASSRGGQSSYEQYF	TGTGCCAGCAGCCGAGGGGGACAGAGCTCCTACGAGCAGTACTTC
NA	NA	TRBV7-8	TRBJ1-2	CASSLDSYNYGYTF	TGTGCCAGCAGCTTAGACTCCTATAACTATGGCTACACCTTC
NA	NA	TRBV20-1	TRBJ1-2	CSASQDSYGYTF	TGCAGTGCTAGCCAAGACAGCTATGGCTACACCTTC
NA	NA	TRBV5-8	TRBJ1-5	CASSLKRGGRPQHF	TGTGCCAGCAGCTTGAAAAGGGGGGGGCGGCCCCAGCATTTT
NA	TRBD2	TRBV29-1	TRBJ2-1	CSARTSGFMSDEQFF	TGCAGCGCCCGGACTAGCGGGTTCATGTCGGATGAGCAGTTCTTC
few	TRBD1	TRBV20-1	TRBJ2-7	CSARMGTGRSAEQYF	TGCAGTGCTAGGATGGGGACAGGGAGGAGCGCCGAGCAGTACTTC
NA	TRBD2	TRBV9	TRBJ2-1	CASSAAGGLYFRQFF	TGTGCCAGCAGCGCGGCGGGAGGGCTATACTTTAGGCAGTTCTTC
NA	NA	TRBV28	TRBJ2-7	CASSPDYTYEQYF	TGTGCCAGCAGTCCCGACTATACCTACGAGCAGTACTTC
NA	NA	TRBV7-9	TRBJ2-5	CASGAQETQYF	TGTGCCAGCGGAGCCCAAGAGACCCAGTACTTC
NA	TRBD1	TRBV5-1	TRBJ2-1	CASSLRTGASYNEQFF	TGCGCCAGCAGCTTGAGGACAGGCGCATCCTACAATGAGCAGTTCTTC
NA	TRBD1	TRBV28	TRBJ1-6	CASSLPTGGGSPLHF	TGTGCCAGCAGTTTACCCACAGGGGGGGGTTCACCCCTCCACTTT
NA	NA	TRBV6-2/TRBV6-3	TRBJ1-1	CASGHSEAFF	TGTGCCAGCGGGCACTCTGAAGCTTTCTTT
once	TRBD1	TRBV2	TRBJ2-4	CASKDRDYIQYF	TGTGCCAGCAAAGACAGGGATTACATTCAGTACTTC
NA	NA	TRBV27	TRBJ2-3	CASSSLADAQYF	TGTGCCAGCAGTTCTCTCGCAGATGCGCAGTATTTT
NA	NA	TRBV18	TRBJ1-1	CASSPAGGGTEAFF	TGTGCCAGCAGTCCGGCCGGGGGTGGTACTGAAGCTTTCTTT
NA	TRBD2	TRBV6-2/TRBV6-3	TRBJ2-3	CASSSPSGGATDTQYF	TGTGCCAGCAGTTCGCCTAGCGGGGGGGCCACAGATACGCAGTATTTT
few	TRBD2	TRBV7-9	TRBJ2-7	CASSVVAGVGEQYF	TGTGCCAGCAGCGTAGTAGCGGGAGTTGGAGAGCAGTACTTC
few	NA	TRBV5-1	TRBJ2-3	CASSGREQPDTQYF	TGCGCCAGCAGCGGCCGGGAGCAACCGGATACGCAGTATTTT
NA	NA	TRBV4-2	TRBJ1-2	CASSQEGEYYGYTF	TGTGCCAGCAGCCAAGAAGGGGAGTACTATGGCTACACCTTC